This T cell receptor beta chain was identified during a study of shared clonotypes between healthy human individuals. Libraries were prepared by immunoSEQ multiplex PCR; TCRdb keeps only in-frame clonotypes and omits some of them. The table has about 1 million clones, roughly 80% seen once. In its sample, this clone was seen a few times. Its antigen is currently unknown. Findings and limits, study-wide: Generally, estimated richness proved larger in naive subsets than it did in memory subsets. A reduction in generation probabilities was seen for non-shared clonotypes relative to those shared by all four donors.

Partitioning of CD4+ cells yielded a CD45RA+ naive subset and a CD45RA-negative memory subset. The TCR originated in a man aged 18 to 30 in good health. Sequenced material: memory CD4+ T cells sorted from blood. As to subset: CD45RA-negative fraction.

The CDR3 is CASRGPGNTIYF. The CDR3 bases are TGTGCCAGCAGGGGGCCTGGAAACACCATATATTTT. This chain joins TRBV14 and TRBJ1-3; maybe TRBD1 (5 bases). Germline V gene lookup returns CDR1 SGHDN and CDR2 FVKESK. The CDR3 runs 12 residues. Trimming left V 6 bases short and J 2 bases short, with 5 bases between.